Detailed here is one T cell receptor beta chain. The target antigen is unknown. The data were obtained in a study of tumor-infiltrating lymphocytes in primary liver carcinoma. Study-level results: It was tumor-adjacent and tumor-blood pairs that overlapped less than tumor region pairs did.

The germline V and J ends were trimmed by 1 base and 6 bases, with 21 bases remaining between them. CDR1 is MDHEN and CDR2 is SYDVKM in the germline V gene. CDR3 size: 18 residues. Priming with a constant-region primer yielded TCR beta cDNA from about 450 ng total RNA. The TCR beta library was amplified through three nested multiplex PCR rounds in a modified ARM-PCR procedure. Rounds one and two of PCR, each of 9 to 11 cycles, were primed with TRBV1-TRBV30 forward primers and a C-beta reverse primer. In TCRdb, the multiplex PCR reads were re-called with MiXCR into one record per CDR3 protein. The sample lists about 130,000 distinct CDR3 sequences, under 65% occurring once. Scientists recovered RNA and DNA together from around 20-30 mg of unsorted bulk tissue. Every tumor yielded five separate sampled regions.

The sequenced sample was liver tumor tissue from sampling region 3. As for subset: tumor region T3, left-lateral pole. The source is a woman in her sixties or seventies with primary liver carcinoma and hepatitis B virus infection. The rearrangement joins TRBV28 to TRBJ2-2; a weak D match, TRBD2 (5 bases). In DNA form, the CDR3 reads TGTGCCAGCAGTTTATTCAGTCGGGGAAACACCATGGCCGGGGAGCTGTTTTTT. As protein: CASSLFSRGNTMAGELFF.